This TCR beta chain appears in the sequencing data of a study of blood T cell repertoires in COVID-19. Study in general: Acute and convalescent COVID-19 samples came from the United States, Italy and Spain. PBMCs, B-cell-depleted T cells, or T cells were the source of the cDNA or gDNA that made up the material.

J gave up 5 bases and V 5 bases, and 8 bases lay outside the gene matches. Germline V gives CDR1 LGHNA, CDR2 YNFKEQ. The CDR3 runs 14 residues. Original processing methods: Quantification of nucleated cells was approximated via reference gene primer amplification. Assay: immunoSEQ multiplex PCR; the TCRdb copy retains only in-frame clones and omits some. The V and J calls and clone size are taken from that table; D and trimming were inferred from the DNA. Of roughly 280,000 clones listed, 88% are singletons. The genes are TRBV4-2 and TRBJ2-7; 8 bases line up with TRBD2. This clonotype originated in a woman in her 30s with COVID-19, enrolled during active disease. Source material: peripheral blood. Written as DNA, the CDR3 is TGTGCCAGCAGCTGGGCGGGAGGTCCCGACGAGCAGTACTTC. Its translation: CASSWAGGPDEQYF.